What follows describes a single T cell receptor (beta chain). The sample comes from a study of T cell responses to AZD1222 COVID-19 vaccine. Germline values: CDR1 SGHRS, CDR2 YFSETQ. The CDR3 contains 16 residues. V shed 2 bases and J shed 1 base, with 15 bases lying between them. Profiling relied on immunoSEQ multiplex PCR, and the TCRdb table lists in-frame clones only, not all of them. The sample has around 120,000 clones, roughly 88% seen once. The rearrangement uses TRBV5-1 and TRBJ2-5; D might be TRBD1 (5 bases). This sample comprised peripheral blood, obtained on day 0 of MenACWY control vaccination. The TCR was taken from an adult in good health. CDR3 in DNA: TGCGCCAGCAGCTTCCCCAGACAGACCTTCCAAGAGACCCAGTACTTC. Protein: CASSFPRQTFQETQYF. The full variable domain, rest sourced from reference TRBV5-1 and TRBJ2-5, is KAGVTQTPRYLIKTRGQQVTLSCSPISGHRSVSWYQQTPGQGLQFLFEYFSETQRNKGNFPGRFSGRQFSNSRSEMNVSTLELGDSALYLCASSFPRQTFQETQYFGPGTRLLVL.